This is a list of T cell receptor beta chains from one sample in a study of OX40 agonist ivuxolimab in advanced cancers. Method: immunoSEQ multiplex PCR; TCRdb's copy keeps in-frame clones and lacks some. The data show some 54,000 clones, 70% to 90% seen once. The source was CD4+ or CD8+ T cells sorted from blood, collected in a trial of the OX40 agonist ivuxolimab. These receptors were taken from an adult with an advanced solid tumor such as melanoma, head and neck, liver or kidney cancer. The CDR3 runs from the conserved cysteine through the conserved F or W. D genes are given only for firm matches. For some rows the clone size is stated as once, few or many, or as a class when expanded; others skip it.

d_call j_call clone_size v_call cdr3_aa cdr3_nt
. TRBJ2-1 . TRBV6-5 CASIGGSYNEQFF TGTGCCAGCATCGGGGGATCCTACAATGAGCAGTTCTTC
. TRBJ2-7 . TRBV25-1 CASSEYVGEQYF TGTGCCAGCAGTGAATATGTGGGAGAGCAGTACTTC
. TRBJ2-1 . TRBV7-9 CASSLSDGGEQFF TGTGCCAGCAGCTTGAGCGATGGGGGTGAGCAGTTCTTC
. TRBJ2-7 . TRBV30 CAWRPGESYEQYF TGTGCCTGGCGGCCCGGGGAATCCTACGAGCAGTACTTC
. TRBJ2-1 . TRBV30 CAWSVSSGEQFF TGTGCCTGGAGTGTATCCTCGGGAGAGCAGTTCTTC
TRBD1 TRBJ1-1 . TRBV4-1 CASSQTGDWVNTEAFF TGCGCCAGCAGCCAGACAGGGGACTGGGTGAACACTGAAGCTTTCTTT
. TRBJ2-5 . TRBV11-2 CASSSPGETQYF TGTGCCAGCAGCTCACCTGGAGAGACCCAGTACTTC
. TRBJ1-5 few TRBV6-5 CASMKEGGNQPQHF TGTGCCAGCATGAAAGAGGGTGGCAATCAGCCCCAGCATTTT
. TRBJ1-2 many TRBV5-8 CASRGGRQVSSFYGYTF TGTGCCAGCAGAGGAGGTCGCCAAGTGTCTAGTTTTTATGGCTACACCTTC
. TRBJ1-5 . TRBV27 CASSPGRINQPQHF TGTGCCAGCAGTCCAGGACGGATCAATCAGCCCCAGCATTTT
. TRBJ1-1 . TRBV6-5 CASSYFRGETEAFF TGTGCCAGCAGTTATTTCAGGGGAGAAACTGAAGCTTTCTTT
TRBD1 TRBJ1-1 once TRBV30 CAWDGGRGFTEAFF TGTGCCTGGGACGGGGGCAGGGGGTTCACTGAAGCTTTCTTT
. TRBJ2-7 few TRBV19 CASSIQGSHDEQYF TGTGCCAGTAGTATACAGGGAAGTCACGACGAGCAGTACTTC
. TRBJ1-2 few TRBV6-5 CATLILLHYGYTF TGTGCCACCTTGATACTCTTACACTATGGCTACACCTTC
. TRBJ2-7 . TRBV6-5 CASRPGAGYEQYF TGTGCCAGCAGACCGGGGGCGGGATACGAGCAGTACTTC
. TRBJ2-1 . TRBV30 CAWSASGLYSNEQFF TGTGCCTGGAGTGCGTCGGGACTCTACTCCAATGAGCAGTTCTTC
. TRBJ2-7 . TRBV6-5 CASSSELAADEQYF TGTGCCAGCAGTTCAGAGTTGGCAGCCGACGAGCAGTACTTC
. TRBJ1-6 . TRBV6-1 CASSDRRTYNSPLHF TGTGCCAGCAGTGACAGGAGAACCTATAATTCACCCCTCCACTTT
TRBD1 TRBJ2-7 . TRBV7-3 CASSLHQGAYEQYF TGTGCCAGCAGCTTACATCAGGGGGCCTACGAGCAGTACTTC
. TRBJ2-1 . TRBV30 CAWTDGTPNEQFF TGTGCCTGGACCGACGGGACTCCCAATGAGCAGTTCTTC
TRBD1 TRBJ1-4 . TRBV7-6 CASSLEGQGNEKLFF TGTGCCAGCAGCTTAGAGGGACAGGGCAATGAAAAACTGTTTTTT
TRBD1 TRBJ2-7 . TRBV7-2 CASSLGTGGSEQYF TGTGCCAGCAGCTTAGGGACAGGTGGTTCCGAGCAGTACTTC
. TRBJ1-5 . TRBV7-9 CASSGGDVSQPQHF TGTGCCAGCAGCGGCGGGGACGTAAGTCAGCCCCAGCATTTT
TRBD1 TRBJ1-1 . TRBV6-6 CASSRDRGGTEAFF TGTGCCAGCAGTCGGGACAGGGGGGGGACTGAAGCTTTCTTT
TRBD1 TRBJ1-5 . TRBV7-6 CASSQGQGNQPQHF TGTGCCAGCAGCCAAGGACAGGGGAATCAGCCCCAGCATTTT
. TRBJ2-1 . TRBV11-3 CASSLRGDEQFF TGTGCCAGCAGCTTAAGGGGGGATGAGCAGTTCTTC
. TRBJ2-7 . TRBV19 CASGDSSYEQYF TGTGCCAGTGGAGACAGTTCCTACGAGCAGTACTTC